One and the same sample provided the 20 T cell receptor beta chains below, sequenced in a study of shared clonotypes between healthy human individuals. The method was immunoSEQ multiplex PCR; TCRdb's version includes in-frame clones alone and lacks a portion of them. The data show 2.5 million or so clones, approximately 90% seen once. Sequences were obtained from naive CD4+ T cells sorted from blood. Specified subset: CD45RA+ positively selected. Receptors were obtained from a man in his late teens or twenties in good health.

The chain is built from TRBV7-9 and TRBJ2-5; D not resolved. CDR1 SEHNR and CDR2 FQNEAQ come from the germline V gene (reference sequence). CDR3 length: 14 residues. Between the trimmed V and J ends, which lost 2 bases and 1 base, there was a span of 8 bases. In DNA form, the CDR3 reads TGTGCCAGCAGCTTAAGTGCCCTCCAAGAGACCCAGTACTTC. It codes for CASSLSALQETQYF. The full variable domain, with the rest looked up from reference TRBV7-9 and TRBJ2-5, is DTGVSQNPRHKITKRGQNVTFRCDPISEHNRLYWYRQTLGQGPEFLTYFQNEAQLEKSRLLSDRFSAERPKGSFSTLEIQRTEQGDSAMYLCASSLSALQETQYFGPGTRLLVL.

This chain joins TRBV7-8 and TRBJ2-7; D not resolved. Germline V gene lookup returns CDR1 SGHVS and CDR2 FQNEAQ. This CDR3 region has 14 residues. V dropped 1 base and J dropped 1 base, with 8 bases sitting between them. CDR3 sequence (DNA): TGTGCCAGCAGCTTAGGATTTGGGTCCTACGAGCAGTACTTC. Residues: CASSLGFGSYEQYF.

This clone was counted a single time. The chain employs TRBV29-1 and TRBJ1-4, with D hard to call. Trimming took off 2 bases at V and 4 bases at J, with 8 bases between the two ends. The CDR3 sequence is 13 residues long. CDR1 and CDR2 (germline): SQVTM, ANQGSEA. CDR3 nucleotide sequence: TGCAGCGTTGAATCCGGAAATAATGAAAAACTGTTTTTT. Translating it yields CSVESGNNEKLFF.

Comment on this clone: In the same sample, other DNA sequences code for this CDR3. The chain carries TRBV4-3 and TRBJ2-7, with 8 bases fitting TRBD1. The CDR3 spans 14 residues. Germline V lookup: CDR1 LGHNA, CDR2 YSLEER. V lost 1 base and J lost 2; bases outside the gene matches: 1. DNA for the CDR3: TGCGCCAGCAGCCAAGGGACAGGGCCCTACGAGCAGTACTTC. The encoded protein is CASSQGTGPYEQYF.

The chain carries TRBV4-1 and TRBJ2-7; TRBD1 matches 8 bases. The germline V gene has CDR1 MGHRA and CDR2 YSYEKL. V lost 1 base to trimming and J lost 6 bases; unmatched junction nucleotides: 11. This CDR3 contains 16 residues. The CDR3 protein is CASSQGGGQGFGEQYF. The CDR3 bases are TGCGCCAGCAGCCAAGGGGGTGGACAGGGATTTGGCGAGCAGTACTTC.

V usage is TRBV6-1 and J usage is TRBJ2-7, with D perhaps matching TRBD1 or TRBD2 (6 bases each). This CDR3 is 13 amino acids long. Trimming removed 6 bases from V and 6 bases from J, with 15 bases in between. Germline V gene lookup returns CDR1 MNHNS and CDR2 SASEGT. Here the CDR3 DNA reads TGTGCCAGCAGAGATCCCGGGGGCTGCGAGCAGTACTTC. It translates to CASRDPGGCEQYF.

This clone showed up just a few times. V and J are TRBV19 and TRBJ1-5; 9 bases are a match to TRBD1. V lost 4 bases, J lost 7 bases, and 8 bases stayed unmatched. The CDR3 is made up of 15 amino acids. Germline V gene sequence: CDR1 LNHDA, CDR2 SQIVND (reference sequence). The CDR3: CASSTGDRVRQPQHF. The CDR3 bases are TGTGCCAGTAGTACGGGGGACAGGGTTCGCCAGCCCCAGCATTTT.

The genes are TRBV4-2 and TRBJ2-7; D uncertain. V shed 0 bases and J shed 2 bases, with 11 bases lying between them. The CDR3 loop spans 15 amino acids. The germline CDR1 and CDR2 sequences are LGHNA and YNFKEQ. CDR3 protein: CASSQDTGSTYEQYF. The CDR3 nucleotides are TGTGCCAGCAGCCAAGATACCGGCAGTACCTACGAGCAGTACTTC.

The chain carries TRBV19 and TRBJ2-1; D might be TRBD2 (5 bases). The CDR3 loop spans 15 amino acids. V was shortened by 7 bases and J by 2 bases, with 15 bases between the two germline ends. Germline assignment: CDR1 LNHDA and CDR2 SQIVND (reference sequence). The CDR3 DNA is TGTGCCAGTAAAGACGGGGATTTCACCTACAATGAGCAGTTCTTC. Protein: CASKDGDFTYNEQFF.

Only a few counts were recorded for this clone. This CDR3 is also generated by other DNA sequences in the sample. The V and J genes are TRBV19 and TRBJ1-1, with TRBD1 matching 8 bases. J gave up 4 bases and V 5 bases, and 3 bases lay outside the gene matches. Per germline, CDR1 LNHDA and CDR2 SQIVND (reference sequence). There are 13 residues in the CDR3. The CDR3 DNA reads TGTGCCAGTAGTCTACAGGGGGGCACTGAAGCTTTCTTT. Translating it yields CASSLQGGTEAFF.

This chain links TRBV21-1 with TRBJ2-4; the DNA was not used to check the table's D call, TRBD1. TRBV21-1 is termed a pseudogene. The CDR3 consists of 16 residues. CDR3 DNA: TGTGCCAGCAGCACCAGACAGGGATTAGCCAAAAACATTCAGTACTTC. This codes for CASSTRQGLAKNIQYF.

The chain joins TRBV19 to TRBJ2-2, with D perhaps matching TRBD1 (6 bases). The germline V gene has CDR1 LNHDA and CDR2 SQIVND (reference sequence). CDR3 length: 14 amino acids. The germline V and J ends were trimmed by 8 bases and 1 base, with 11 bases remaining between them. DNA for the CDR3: TGTGCCAGTGGGTTGACAGGGAACACCGGGGAGCTGTTTTTT. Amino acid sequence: CASGLTGNTGELFF.

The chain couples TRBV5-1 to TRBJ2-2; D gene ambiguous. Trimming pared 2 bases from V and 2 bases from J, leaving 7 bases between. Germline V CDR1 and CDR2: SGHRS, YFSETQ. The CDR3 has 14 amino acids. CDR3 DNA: TGCGCCAGCAGCTTTCGACCAAACACCGGGGAGCTGTTTTTT. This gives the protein CASSFRPNTGELFF. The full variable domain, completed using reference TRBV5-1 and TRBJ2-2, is KAGVTQTPRYLIKTRGQQVTLSCSPISGHRSVSWYQQTPGQGLQFLFEYFSETQRNKGNFPGRFSGRQFSNSRSEMNVSTLELGDSALYLCASSFRPNTGELFFGEGSRLTVL.

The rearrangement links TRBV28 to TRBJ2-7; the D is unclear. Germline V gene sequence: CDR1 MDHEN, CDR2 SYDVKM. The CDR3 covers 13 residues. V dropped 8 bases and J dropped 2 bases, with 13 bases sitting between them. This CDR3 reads CASCRSPTYEQYF. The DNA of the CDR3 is TGTGCCAGCTGTAGGAGTCCGACCTACGAGCAGTACTTC.

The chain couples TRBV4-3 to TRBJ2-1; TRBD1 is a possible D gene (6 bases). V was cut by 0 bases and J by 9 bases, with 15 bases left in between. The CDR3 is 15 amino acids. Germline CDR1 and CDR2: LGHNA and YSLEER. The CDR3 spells CASSQDTGIKREQFF. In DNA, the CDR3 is TGCGCCAGCAGCCAAGACACAGGGATTAAGCGTGAGCAGTTCTTC.

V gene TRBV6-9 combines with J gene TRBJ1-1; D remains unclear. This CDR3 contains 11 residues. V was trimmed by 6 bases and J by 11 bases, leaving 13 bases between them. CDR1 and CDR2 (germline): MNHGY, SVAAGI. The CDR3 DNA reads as TGTGCCAGCAGCGCCCTCAGCGGGGCTTTCTTT. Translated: CASSALSGAFF.

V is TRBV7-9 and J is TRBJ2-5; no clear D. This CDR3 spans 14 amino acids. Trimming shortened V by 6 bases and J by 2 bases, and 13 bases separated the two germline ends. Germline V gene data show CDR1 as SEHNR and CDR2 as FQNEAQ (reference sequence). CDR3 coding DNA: TGTGCCAGCAGTTTGACGGTTGCACAAGAGACCCAGTACTTC. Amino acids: CASSLTVAQETQYF.

The CDR3 spells CASRKESSGHYTGELFF. CDR3 bases: TGCGCCAGCAGAAAAGAGAGCTCGGGACACTACACCGGGGAGCTGTTTTTT. V gene TRBV5-1 combines with J gene TRBJ2-2; possibly TRBD1 for D (6 bases). The CDR3 totals 17 residues. Trimming stripped 5 bases from V and 3 bases from J, with 20 bases between. CDR1 is SGHRS, CDR2 YFSETQ, per germline.

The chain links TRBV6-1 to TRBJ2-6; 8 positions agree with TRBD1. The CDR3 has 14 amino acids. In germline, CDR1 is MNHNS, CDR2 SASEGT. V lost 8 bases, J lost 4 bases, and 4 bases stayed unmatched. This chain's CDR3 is CASPRGPGANVLTF. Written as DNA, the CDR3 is TGTGCCAGCCCCAGGGGGCCGGGGGCCAACGTCCTGACTTTC.

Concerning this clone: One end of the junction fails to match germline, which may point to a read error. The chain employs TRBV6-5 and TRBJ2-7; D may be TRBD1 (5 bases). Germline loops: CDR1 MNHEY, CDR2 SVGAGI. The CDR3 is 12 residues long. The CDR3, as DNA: TGTGCCAGCAGCATTAACCCCGAGACAGTTAAGTTC. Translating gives CASSINPETVKF.